The subject of this entry is one T cell receptor beta chain. The record originates from a study of T-cell memory formation after mild COVID-19. V was pared by 4 bases and J by 4 bases, with 11 bases between. Germline V gene lookup returns CDR1 KGHSH and CDR2 LQKENI. The CDR3 length is 13 residues. TCRdb re-called the 5' RACE reads with MiXCR, one entry per CDR3 protein. Of around 340,000 distinct CDR3 sequences listed, 20% to 25% are singletons. This chain connects TRBV18 to TRBJ2-7; D not resolved. The receptor's source is an adult woman who had mild COVID-19 (a few samples of this study predate the infection). Cell type and time point are not known. Sequenced input: PBMCs or a T cell subset sorted from them (not recorded which). The CDR3, as DNA: TGTGCCAGCTCACTCATAGAAGATTACGAGCAGTACTTC. Its protein product is CASSLIEDYEQYF.